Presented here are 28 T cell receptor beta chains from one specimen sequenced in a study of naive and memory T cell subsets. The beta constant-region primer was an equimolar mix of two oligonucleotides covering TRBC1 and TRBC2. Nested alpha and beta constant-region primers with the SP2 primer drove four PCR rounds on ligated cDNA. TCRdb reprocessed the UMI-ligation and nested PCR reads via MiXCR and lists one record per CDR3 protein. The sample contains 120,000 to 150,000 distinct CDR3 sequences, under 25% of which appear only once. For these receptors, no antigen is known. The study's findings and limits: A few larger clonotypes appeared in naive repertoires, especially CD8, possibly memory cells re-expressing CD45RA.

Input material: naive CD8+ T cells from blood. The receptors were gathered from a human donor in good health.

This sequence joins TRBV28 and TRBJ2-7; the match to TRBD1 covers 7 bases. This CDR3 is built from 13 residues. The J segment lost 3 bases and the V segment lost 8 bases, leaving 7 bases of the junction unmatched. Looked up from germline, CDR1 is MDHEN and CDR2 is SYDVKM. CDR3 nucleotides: TGTGCCAGCTCCGGGACAGTCGTCTACGAGCAGTACTTC. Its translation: CASSGTVVYEQYF.

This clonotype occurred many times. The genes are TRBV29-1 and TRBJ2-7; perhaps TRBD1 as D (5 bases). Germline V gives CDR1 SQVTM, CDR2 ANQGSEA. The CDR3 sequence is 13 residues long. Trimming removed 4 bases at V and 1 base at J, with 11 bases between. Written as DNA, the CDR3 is TGCAGCGTTGTGAGAAAGGGGTCCTACGAGCAGTACTTC. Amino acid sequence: CSVVRKGSYEQYF.

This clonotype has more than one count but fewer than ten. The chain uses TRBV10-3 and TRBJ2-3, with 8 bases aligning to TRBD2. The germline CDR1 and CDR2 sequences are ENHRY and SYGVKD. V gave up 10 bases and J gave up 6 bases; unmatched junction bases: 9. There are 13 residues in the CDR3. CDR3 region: CATEAGEADTQYF. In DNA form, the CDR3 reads TGTGCCACCGAAGCGGGAGAGGCGGATACGCAGTATTTT.

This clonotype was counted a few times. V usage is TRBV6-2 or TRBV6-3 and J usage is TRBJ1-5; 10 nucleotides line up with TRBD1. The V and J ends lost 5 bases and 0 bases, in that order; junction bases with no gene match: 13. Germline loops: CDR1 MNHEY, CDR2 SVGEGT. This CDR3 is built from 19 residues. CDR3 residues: CASSNPDRGNIYSNQPQHF. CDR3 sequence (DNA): TGTGCCAGCAGTAACCCGGACAGGGGGAACATTTATAGCAATCAGCCCCAGCATTTT.

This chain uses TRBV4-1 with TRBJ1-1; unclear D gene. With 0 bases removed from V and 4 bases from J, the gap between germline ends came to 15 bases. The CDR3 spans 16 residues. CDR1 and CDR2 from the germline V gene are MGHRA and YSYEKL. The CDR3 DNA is TGCGCCAGCAGCCAAGACCCTGCGGCTCCGGGCACTGAAGCTTTCTTT. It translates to CASSQDPAAPGTEAFF.

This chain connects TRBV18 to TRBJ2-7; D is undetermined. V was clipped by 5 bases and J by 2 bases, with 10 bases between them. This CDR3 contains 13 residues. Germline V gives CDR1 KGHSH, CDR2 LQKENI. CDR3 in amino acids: CASSVGAAYEQYF. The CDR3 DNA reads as TGTGCCAGCTCAGTCGGAGCCGCCTACGAGCAGTACTTC.

Written as DNA, the CDR3 is TGTGCCAGCAGCTTAGGGTCTTCGGGGACCTACAATGAGCAGTTCTTC. This gives the protein CASSLGSSGTYNEQFF. This rearrangement joins TRBV13 to TRBJ2-1, with D possibly being TRBD2 (5 bases). The CDR3 loop spans 16 amino acids. Germline values: CDR1 PRHDT, CDR2 FYEKMQ (reference sequence). The V gene lost 0 bases and the J gene lost 2 bases, with 11 bases spanning the gap.

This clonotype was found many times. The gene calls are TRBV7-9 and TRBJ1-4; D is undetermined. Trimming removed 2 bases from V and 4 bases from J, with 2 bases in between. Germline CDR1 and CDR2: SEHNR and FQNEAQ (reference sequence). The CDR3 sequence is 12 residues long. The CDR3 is CASSLLNEKLFF. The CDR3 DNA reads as TGTGCCAGCAGCTTACTTAATGAAAAACTGTTTTTT.

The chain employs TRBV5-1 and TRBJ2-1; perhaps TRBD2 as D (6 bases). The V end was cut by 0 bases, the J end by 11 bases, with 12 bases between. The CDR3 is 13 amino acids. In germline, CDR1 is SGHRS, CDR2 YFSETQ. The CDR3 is CASSLELAAKQFF. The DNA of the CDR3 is TGCGCCAGCAGCTTGGAACTAGCTGCTAAGCAGTTCTTC.

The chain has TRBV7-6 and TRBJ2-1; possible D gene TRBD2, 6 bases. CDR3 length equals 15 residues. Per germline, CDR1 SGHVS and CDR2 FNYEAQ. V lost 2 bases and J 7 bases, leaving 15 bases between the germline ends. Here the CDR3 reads CASSLIGSKGNEQFF. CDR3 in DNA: TGTGCCAGCAGCTTAATCGGGAGCAAGGGAAATGAGCAGTTCTTC. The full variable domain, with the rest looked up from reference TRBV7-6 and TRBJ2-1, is GAGVSQSPRYKVTKRGQDVALRCDPISGHVSLYWYRQALGQGPEFLTYFNYEAQQDKSGLPNDRFSAERPEGSISTLTIQRTEQRDSAMYRCASSLIGSKGNEQFFGPGTRLTVL.

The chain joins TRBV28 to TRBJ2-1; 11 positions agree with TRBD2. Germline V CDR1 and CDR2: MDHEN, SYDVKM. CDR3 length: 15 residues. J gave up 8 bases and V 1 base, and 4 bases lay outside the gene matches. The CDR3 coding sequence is TGTGCCAGCAGTTTATTTACTAGCGGGAGCTATGAGCAGTTCTTC. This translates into CASSLFTSGSYEQFF.

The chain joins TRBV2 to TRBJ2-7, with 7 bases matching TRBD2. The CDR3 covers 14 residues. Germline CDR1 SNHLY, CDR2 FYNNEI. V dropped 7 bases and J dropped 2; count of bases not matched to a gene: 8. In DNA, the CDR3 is TGTGCCAGCAAGCGGGACGGAAATGCCTACGAGCAGTACTTC. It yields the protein CASKRDGNAYEQYF.

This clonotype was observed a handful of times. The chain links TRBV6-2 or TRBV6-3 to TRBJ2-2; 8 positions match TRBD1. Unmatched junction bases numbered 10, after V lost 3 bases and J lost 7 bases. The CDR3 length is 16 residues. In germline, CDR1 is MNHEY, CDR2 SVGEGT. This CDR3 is CASSYPGQGRIGELFF. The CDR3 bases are TGTGCCAGCAGTTATCCTGGACAGGGAAGGATCGGGGAGCTGTTTTTT.

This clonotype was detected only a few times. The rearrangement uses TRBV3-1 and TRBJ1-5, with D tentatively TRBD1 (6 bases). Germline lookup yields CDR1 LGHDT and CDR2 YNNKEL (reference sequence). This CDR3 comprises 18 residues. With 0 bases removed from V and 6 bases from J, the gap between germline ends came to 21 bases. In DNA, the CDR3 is TGTGCCAGCAGCCAAGAAGCTTGGTCGGCGGGGGCGGCTCAGCCCCAGCATTTT. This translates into CASSQEAWSAGAAQPQHF.

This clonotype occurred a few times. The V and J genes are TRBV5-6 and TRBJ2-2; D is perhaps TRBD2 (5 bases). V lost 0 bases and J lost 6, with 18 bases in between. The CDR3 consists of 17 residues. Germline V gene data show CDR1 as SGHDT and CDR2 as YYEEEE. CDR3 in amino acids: CASSLAASLETAGELFF. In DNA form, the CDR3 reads TGTGCCAGCAGCTTGGCCGCTAGCCTCGAGACGGCCGGGGAGCTGTTTTTT.

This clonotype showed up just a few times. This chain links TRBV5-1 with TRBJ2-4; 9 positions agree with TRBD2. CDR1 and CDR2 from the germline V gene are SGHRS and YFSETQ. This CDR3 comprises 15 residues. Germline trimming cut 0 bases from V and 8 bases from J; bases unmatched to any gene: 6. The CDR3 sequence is CASSLEAGGVDIQYF. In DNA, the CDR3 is TGCGCCAGCAGCTTGGAAGCGGGGGGCGTGGACATTCAGTACTTC.

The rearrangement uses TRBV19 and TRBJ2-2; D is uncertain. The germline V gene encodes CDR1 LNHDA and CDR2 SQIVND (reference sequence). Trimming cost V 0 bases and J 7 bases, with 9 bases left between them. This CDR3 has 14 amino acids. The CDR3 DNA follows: TGTGCCAGTAGTATAGATGAACATGGCGGGGAGCTGTTTTTT. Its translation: CASSIDEHGGELFF.

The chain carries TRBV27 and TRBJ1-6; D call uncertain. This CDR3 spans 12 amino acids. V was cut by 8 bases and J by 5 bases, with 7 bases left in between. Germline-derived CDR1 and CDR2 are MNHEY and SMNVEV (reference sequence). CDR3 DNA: TGTGCCAGCGGGGTTAATAATTCACCCCTCCACTTT. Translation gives CASGVNNSPLHF.

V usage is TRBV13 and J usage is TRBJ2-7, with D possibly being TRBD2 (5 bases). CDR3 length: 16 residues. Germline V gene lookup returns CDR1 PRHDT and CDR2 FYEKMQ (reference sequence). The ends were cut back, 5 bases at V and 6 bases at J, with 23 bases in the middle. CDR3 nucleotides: TGTGCCAGCAGCATCCCGTCAACGGGGTCTTCGGGCGAGCAGTACTTC. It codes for CASSIPSTGSSGEQYF.

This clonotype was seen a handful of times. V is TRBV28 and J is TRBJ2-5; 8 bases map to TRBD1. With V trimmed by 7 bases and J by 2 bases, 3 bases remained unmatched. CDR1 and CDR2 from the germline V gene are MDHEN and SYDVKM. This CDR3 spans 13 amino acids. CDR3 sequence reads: CASTWTGQETQYF. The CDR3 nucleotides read TGTGCCAGCACGTGGACAGGGCAAGAGACCCAGTACTTC.

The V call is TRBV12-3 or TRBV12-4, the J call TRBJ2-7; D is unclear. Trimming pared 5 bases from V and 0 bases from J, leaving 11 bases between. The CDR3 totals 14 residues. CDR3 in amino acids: CASSPPYLSYEQYF. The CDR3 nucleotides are TGTGCCAGCAGTCCGCCCTATCTCTCCTACGAGCAGTACTTC.

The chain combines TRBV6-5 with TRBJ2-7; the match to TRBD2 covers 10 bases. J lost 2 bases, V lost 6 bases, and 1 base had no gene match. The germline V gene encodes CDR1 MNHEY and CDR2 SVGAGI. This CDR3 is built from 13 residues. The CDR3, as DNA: TGTGCCAGCAGACTAGCGGGGACCTACGAGCAGTACTTC. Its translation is CASRLAGTYEQYF.

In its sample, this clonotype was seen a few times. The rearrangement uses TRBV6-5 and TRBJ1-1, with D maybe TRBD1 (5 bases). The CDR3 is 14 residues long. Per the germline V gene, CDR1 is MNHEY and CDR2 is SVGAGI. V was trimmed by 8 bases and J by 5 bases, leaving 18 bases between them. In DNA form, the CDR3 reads TGTGCCAGCGGACTGCCGGGACCCCTGACTGAAGCTTTCTTT. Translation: CASGLPGPLTEAFF.

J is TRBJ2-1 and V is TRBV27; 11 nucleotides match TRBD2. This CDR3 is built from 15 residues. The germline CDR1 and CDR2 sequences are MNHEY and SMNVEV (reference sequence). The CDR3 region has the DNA TGTGCTACCACTAGCGGGAGTAGTACCTACAATGAGCAGTTCTTC. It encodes CATTSGSSTYNEQFF.

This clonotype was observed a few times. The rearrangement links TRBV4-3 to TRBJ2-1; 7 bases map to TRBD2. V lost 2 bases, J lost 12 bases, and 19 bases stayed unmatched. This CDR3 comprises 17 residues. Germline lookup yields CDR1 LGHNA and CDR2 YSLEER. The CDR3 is CASSQNSFLESRGVQFF. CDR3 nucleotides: TGCGCCAGCAGCCAAAATTCGTTCCTTGAAAGTCGGGGGGTGCAGTTCTTC.

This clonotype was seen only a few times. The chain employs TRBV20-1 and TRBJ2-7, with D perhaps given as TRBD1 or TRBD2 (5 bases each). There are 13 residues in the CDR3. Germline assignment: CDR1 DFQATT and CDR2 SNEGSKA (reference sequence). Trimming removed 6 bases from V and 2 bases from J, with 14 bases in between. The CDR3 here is CSALGDDTYEQYF. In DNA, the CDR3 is TGCAGTGCCCTGGGGGACGACACCTACGAGCAGTACTTC.

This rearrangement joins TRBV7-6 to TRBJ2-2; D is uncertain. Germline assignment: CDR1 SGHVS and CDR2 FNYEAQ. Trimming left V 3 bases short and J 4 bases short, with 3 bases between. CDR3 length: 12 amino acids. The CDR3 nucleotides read TGTGCCAGCAGCTTCAGCACCGGGGAGCTGTTTTTT. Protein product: CASSFSTGELFF.

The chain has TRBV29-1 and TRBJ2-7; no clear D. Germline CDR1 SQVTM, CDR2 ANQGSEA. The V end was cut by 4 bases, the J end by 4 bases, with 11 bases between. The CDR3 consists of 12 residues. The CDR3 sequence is CSVVSPTYEQYF. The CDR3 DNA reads TGCAGCGTTGTTTCCCCCACTTACGAGCAGTACTTC.